These T cell receptor beta chains were read from a single sample in a study of blood T cell repertoires in COVID-19. The method was immunoSEQ multiplex PCR; TCRdb's version includes in-frame clones alone and lacks a portion of them. The data show roughly 320,000 clones, approximately 85% seen once. Sequenced sample: peripheral blood. The receptors were gathered from a human donor in a cohort sampled during active COVID-19. Each CDR3 is given with its conserved first and last residue. D genes are given only for firm matches. Part of the rows lack a size; the others show once, few, many or a class for expanded clones.

clone_size	d_call	v_call	j_call	cdr3_nt	cdr3_aa
-	-	TRBV6-6	TRBJ1-2	TGTGCCAGCAGTCGAAGGGCAGGGGTGGATAACTATGGCTACACCTTC	CASSRRAGVDNYGYTF
-	-	TRBV24-1	TRBJ1-5	TGTGCCACCAGTCCGACAGGTAGGATGCAGCCCCAGCATTTT	CATSPTGRMQPQHF
-	TRBD1	TRBV7-9	TRBJ1-2	TGTGCCAGCAGCTCCGGACAGGGGGCCGTCTATGGCTACACCTTC	CASSSGQGAVYGYTF
-	-	TRBV6-5	TRBJ1-2	TGTGCCAGCAGCAATCCCGACGGACTCTATGGCTACACCTTC	CASSNPDGLYGYTF
-	-	TRBV7-9	TRBJ1-1	TGTGCCAGCAGCGGGTGGGGACTTAACACTGAAGCTTTCTTT	CASSGWGLNTEAFF
-	-	TRBV6-1	TRBJ1-3	TGTGCCAGCAGTGACCCAAGAGTTGGTGACACCATATATTTT	CASSDPRVGDTIYF
once	TRBD1	TRBV11-3	TRBJ2-5	TGTGCCAGCAGCTTAGGAGACAGGGGGAGATCGGAGACCCAGTACTTC	CASSLGDRGRSETQYF
-	TRBD1	TRBV30	TRBJ1-1	TGTGCCTGGACCCGACAGGGGATCGGGGGGGCTTTCTTT	CAWTRQGIGGAFF
-	TRBD1	TRBV9	TRBJ1-4	TGTGCCAGCAGCGACGACAGGGATGGGGCTAATGAAAAACTGTTTTTT	CASSDDRDGANEKLFF
-	TRBD1	TRBV10-3	TRBJ1-5	TGTGCCATCAGTTCGGGACAGGGAGTTTTTCAGCCCCAGCATTTT	CAISSGQGVFQPQHF
-	-	TRBV14	TRBJ2-7	TGTGCCAGCAGCCAATATGACGAGCAGTACTTC	CASSQYDEQYF
-	-	TRBV12-3/TRBV12-4	TRBJ1-1	TGTGCCAGCAGTCTGGACAGTAACACTGAAGCTTTCTTT	CASSLDSNTEAFF
-	-	TRBV9	TRBJ1-1	TGTGCCAGCAGCGTCTTGAGGGACACTGAAGCTTTCTTT	CASSVLRDTEAFF
once	-	TRBV5-1	TRBJ1-1	TGCGCCAGCAGATACACAGGGCTGAACACTGAAGCTTTCTTT	CASRYTGLNTEAFF
-	-	TRBV20-1	TRBJ1-5	TGCAGTGCTACCTATTTAACGGCCCAGCATTTT	CSATYLTAQHF
-	-	TRBV5-1	TRBJ1-1	TGCGCCAGCACCCCGACAGGGAACACTGAAGCTTTCTTT	CASTPTGNTEAFF
-	TRBD1	TRBV11-2	TRBJ1-1	TGTGCCAGCAGCTCCATTACAGGGGTCACTGAAGCTTTCTTT	CASSSITGVTEAFF
-	TRBD1	TRBV19	TRBJ1-2	TGTGCCAGTAGTCCGCGGACAGGGGATGGCTACACCTTC	CASSPRTGDGYTF
-	TRBD2	TRBV11-2	TRBJ2-5	TGTGCCAGCAGCTTACTACGGGGGGGCCACCAAGAGACCCAGTACTTC	CASSLLRGGHQETQYF
-	TRBD2	TRBV10-3	TRBJ2-1	TGTGCCATCACTTTAAGCGGGGGGGGCCTTAGTGAGCAGTTCTTC	CAITLSGGGLSEQFF
-	-	TRBV12-3/TRBV12-4	TRBJ1-1	TGTGCCAGCAGGAAGGGGTGGGGCACTGAAGCTTTCTTT	CASRKGWGTEAFF
-	TRBD1	TRBV7-3	TRBJ2-3	TGTGCCAGCAGCTTTCAGGGGGCTACAGATACGCAGTATTTT	CASSFQGATDTQYF
-	-	TRBV25-1	TRBJ1-1	TGTGCCAGCAGCGTTGTCCGGAGGGGGAACACTGAAGCTTTCTTT	CASSVVRRGNTEAFF
-	-	TRBV29-1	TRBJ1-5	TGCAGCGTTGAATGGCCAGGGAAGCCTAATCAGCCCCAGCATTTT	CSVEWPGKPNQPQHF
few	-	TRBV6-5	TRBJ1-5	TGTGCCAGCAGTATGGCACCTTATCAGCCCCAGCATTTT	CASSMAPYQPQHF
once	TRBD2	TRBV10-2	TRBJ2-2	TGCGCCAGTCTCGGGGGGAGGAACACCGGGGAGCTGTTTTTT	CASLGGRNTGELFF